This TCR beta chain comes out of a study of cytomegalovirus exposure and HLA in healthy donors. The J segment lost 5 bases and the V segment lost 6 bases, leaving 8 bases of the junction unmatched. The CDR3 extends over 15 amino acids. The germline gives CDR1 LNHDA, CDR2 SQIVND (reference sequence). Findings of the study overall: There were some public TCRs occurring in many donors, but most TCR sequences were rare. Cytomegalovirus-associated TCR beta chains were listed, numbering 150 to 200.

Produced via immunoSEQ multiplex PCR; TCRdb's table is partial and in-frame only. This sample carries approximately 160,000 clones, 86% of them seen once, and the ten largest clones take 5.7%. Note on this clone: What it recognizes is unknown.

The chain couples TRBV19 to TRBJ1-5, with 9 bases fitting TRBD1. The receptor's source is a woman aged 25 to 39 in good health and CMV-seronegative. Sequenced material: PBMCs. CDR3 sequence (DNA): TGTGCCAGTAGCGGTAAGACAGGGGGGGATCAGCCCCAGCATTTT. As protein: CASSGKTGGDQPQHF.